This entry describes one T cell receptor beta chain. The data derive from a study of Ad26.COV2.S vaccination and SARS-CoV-2 variants. CDR3 size: 17 residues. Trimming stripped 5 bases from V and 8 bases from J, with 24 bases between. Germline assignment: CDR1 LNHDA and CDR2 SQIVND (reference sequence). The assay was immunoSEQ multiplex PCR, and TCRdb's table has in-frame clones only and misses some. In the table there are about 390,000 clones, about nine tenths of which are singletons. Treatment of the sample: 15 to 20 received Ad26.COV2.S at low or high dose, single or two shots; 5 received placebo; per-sample allocation not given. Sampling happened 63 days after the first vaccine or placebo injection.

V usage is TRBV19 and J usage is TRBJ1-4; D is undetermined. This TCR derives from a person between 18 and 65 years old who received the Ad26.COV2.S COVID-19 vaccine or a placebo. Sequenced here: peripheral blood, sampled in a trial of Ad26.COV2.S vaccine versus placebo. The CDR3 sequence is CASSPGRPTISREKLFF. The CDR3 DNA follows: TGTGCCAGTAGTCCAGGACGGCCCACCATTTCGAGGGAAAAACTGTTTTTT.